This T cell receptor (beta chain) was retrieved from a study of cytomegalovirus exposure and HLA in healthy donors. The study's findings and limits: As a later analysis showed, a missense DCLRE1C variant was linked to trimming of TCR beta V- and J-genes.

On this clone: Antigen: not known.

A multiplex PCR was run with 60 Vbeta primers and 13 Jbeta primers. Some clones are missing from TCRdb's copy, which holds only in-frame ones; the method was immunoSEQ multiplex PCR. The sample yields about 140,000 clones, more than 75% seen once. CDR3 length: 13 residues. V shed 3 bases and J shed 7 bases, with 13 bases lying between them. Germline V gene data show CDR1 as SGDLS and CDR2 as YYNGEE. This clonotype originated in a woman aged 35 to 49 in good health and CMV-seronegative. The sample was PBMCs. This chain uses TRBV9 with TRBJ1-1; possibly TRBD1 for D (5 bases). The CDR3 loop is CASSARPDSEAFF. CDR3 DNA: TGTGCCAGCAGCGCCCGCCCCGACAGTGAAGCTTTCTTT.